The present entry profiles one T cell receptor beta chain with its context. Its specificity is not known. This sample was taken from a study of graft-versus-host responses after intestinal transplantation. Study results and limitations: Recipient marrow showed GvH clones, some seen first in ileum or blood. Early post-transplant HvG declines showed an association with peak circulating GvH clone levels.

Profiling relied on immunoSEQ multiplex PCR, and the TCRdb table lists in-frame clones only, not all of them. The sample has more than 60,000 clones, roughly 88% seen once. The V gene end was trimmed by 5 bases and the J gene end by 1 base; junction bases not matched to a gene: 2. The CDR3 loop spans 15 amino acids. CDR1 is LNHNV and CDR2 is YYDKDF in the germline V gene (reference sequence). This specimen was unstimulated CD8+ T cells sorted from spleen or lymph node cells, taken before intestinal transplant. This clonotype originated in a human donor who received an intestinal transplant. J is TRBJ1-1 and V is TRBV15, with 12 bases identical to TRBD1. The CDR3 reads CATSRDRGRNTEAFF. The CDR3 DNA follows: TGTGCCACCAGCCGGGACAGGGGGCGGAACACTGAAGCTTTCTTT.